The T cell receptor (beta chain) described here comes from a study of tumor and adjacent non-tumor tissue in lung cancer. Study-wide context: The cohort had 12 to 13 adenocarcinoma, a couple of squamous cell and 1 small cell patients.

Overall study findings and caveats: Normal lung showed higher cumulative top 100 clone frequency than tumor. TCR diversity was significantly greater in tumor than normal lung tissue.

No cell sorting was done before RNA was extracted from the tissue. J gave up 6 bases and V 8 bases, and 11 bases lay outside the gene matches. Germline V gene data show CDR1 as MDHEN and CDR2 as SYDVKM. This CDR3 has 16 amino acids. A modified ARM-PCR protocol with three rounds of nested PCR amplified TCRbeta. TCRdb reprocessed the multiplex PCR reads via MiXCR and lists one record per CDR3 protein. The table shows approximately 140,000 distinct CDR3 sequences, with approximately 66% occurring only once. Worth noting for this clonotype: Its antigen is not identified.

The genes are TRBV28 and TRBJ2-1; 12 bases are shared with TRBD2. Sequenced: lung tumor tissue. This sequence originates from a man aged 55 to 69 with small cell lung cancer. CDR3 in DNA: TGTGCCAGCGGCCTATCTCTAGCGGGAGGGGCCAATGAGCAGTTCTTC. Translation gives CASGLSLAGGANEQFF. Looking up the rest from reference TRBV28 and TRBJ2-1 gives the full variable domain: DVKVTQSSRYLVKRTGEKVFLECVQDMDHENMFWYRQDPGLGLRLIYFSYDVKMKEKGDIPEGYSVSREKKERFSLILESASTNQTSMYLCASGLSLAGGANEQFFGPGTRLTVL.